The 23 T cell receptor beta chains below were found in one sample sequenced in a study of shared clonotypes between healthy human individuals. Using immunoSEQ multiplex PCR, the repertoire was profiled, and TCRdb retains in-frame clones only, with some absent. The data hold under 1,100,000 clones, with about four fifths observed a single time. The source material was memory CD4+ T cells from PBMCs. Subset of the sample: CD45RA-negative fraction. These receptor sequences come from a man younger than 35 in good health. Some clones in this sample may be carry-over from other donors' samples.

J is TRBJ2-4 and V is TRBV29-1; a weak D match, TRBD1 (6 bases). The CDR3 has 13 residues. Germline CDR1 reads SQVTM; CDR2 reads ANQGSEA. Deletions cut 5 bases from V and 2 bases from J, with 10 bases between. The CDR3 sequence: CSVIRGTKNIQYF. As DNA, the CDR3 is TGCAGCGTTATCAGGGGAACCAAAAACATTCAGTACTTC.

This clone was counted at least ten times. J is TRBJ1-5 and V is TRBV28, with D unclear. Deletions cut 4 bases from V and 4 bases from J, with 11 bases between. CDR3 size: 14 residues. Germline V lookup: CDR1 MDHEN, CDR2 SYDVKM. For the CDR3, the DNA is TGTGCCAGCAGTTCTCACAGTTCTAATCAGCCCCAGCATTTT. Protein: CASSSHSSNQPQHF.

On this clone: A much larger clone lies one base from this, so it may be a read error. The chain uses TRBV6-5 and TRBJ1-2, with D uncertain. Trimming took 6 bases from V and 3 from J, leaving 2 bases between them. This CDR3 spans 10 amino acids. Germline CDR1 MNHEY, CDR2 SVGAGI. CDR3 bases: TGTGCCAGCAGCGACTATGGCTACACCTTC. The encoded protein is CASSDYGYTF.

Notes on this clone: Other DNA variants within this sample encode the same CDR3. V usage is TRBV6-6 and J usage is TRBJ1-5; perhaps TRBD1 as D (5 bases). The V and J ends lost 6 bases and 9 bases respectively, with 21 bases between them. This CDR3 is 15 amino acids long. Germline V gene sequence: CDR1 MNHNY, CDR2 SVGAGI (reference sequence). The CDR3, as DNA: TGTGCCAGCAGCCCATTTTCCGGGACCGTCCCGCCCCAGCATTTT. Encoded protein: CASSPFSGTVPPQHF.

CDR3 sequence: CASSEESGGRLEQYF. The CDR3 DNA follows: TGTGCCAGCAGTGAAGAGTCAGGGGGGCGGCTCGAGCAGTACTTC. The chain has TRBV6-1 and TRBJ2-7, with D possibly TRBD1 on 7 matching bases. V lost 1 base and J 6 bases, leaving 16 bases between the germline ends. The V gene's germline CDR1 is MNHNS and CDR2 SASEGT. The length of the CDR3 is 15 residues.

The chain has TRBV18 and TRBJ2-2; either TRBD1 or TRBD2 may supply D (6 bases each). This CDR3 has 17 amino acids. Trimming removed 2 bases at V and 6 bases at J, with 19 bases between. The germline V gene has CDR1 KGHSH and CDR2 LQKENI. The CDR3 reads CASSPAGTPTDSGELFF. CDR3 coding DNA: TGTGCCAGCTCACCAGCGGGGACACCCACGGATTCCGGGGAGCTGTTTTTT. Variable domain in full (rest from reference TRBV18 and TRBJ2-2): NAGVMQNPRHLVRRRGQEARLRCSPMKGHSHVYWYRQLPEEGLKFMVYLQKENIIDESGMPKERFSAEFPKEGPSILRIQQVVRGDSAAYFCASSPAGTPTDSGELFFGEGSRLTVL.

The CDR3 DNA follows: TGTGCCAGCAGCCCAGCGGGAGGGCCCGAGGAGACCCAGTACTTC. This encodes CASSPAGGPEETQYF. This chain joins TRBV11-1 and TRBJ2-5; TRBD2 agrees at 10 bases. This CDR3 contains 15 residues. The germline CDR1 and CDR2 sequences are SGHAT and FQDESV (reference sequence). V lost 5 bases to trimming and J lost 5 bases; unmatched junction nucleotides: 8.

The chain is built from TRBV2 and TRBJ1-1; D unclear. The CDR3 runs to 15 residues. Per the germline V gene, CDR1 is SNHLY and CDR2 is FYNNEI. The V end lost 7 bases, the J end lost 0 bases, and 15 bases lay between the germline ends. The CDR3: CASTITEGMNTEAFF. CDR3 DNA: TGTGCCAGCACCATCACTGAAGGGATGAACACTGAAGCTTTCTTT.

This clone is a singleton in its sample. The gene calls are TRBV6-6 and TRBJ2-5; D unclear. The V and J ends lost 4 bases and 5 bases respectively, with 5 bases between them. CDR1 is MNHNY and CDR2 is SVGAGI in the germline V gene (reference sequence). This CDR3 contains 11 residues. CDR3 sequence reads: CASSSYETQYF. As DNA, the CDR3 is TGTGCCAGCAGTTCGTACGAGACCCAGTACTTC.

J is TRBJ1-1 and V is TRBV5-4; 10 bases line up with TRBD1. The CDR3 length is 14 residues. With 2 bases clipped from V and 8 bases from J, the junction kept 6 bases outside the gene matches. CDR1 and CDR2 (germline): SGHNT, YYREEE (reference sequence). In nucleotides, the CDR3 is TGTGCCAGCAGCTTCCTGGGACAGGGGAAGGAAGCTTTCTTT. This translates into CASSFLGQGKEAFF.

This clone was observed a handful of times. V is TRBV18 and J is TRBJ1-1, with 7 bases that match TRBD1. The V and J ends lost 8 bases and 0 bases, in that order; junction bases with no gene match: 0. There are 12 residues in the CDR3. Germline assignment: CDR1 KGHSH and CDR2 LQKENI. CDR3 in DNA: TGTGCCAGCACAGGGGTGAACACTGAAGCTTTCTTT. Its translation is CASTGVNTEAFF.

The chain recombines TRBV29-1 with TRBJ1-1; TRBD1 matches 11 bases. Trimming took 2 bases from V and 12 from J; bases not matched to a gene: 8. The CDR3 is 13 residues long. CDR1 and CDR2 (germline): SQVTM, ANQGSEA. The CDR3 DNA reads TGCAGCGTTGAACGGGACAGGGGGTTGGTGCCTTTCTTT. It is translated as CSVERDRGLVPFF.

The CDR3 DNA reads as TGTGCCAGTAGTTTATTAGGGAGTCAGCCCCAGCATTTT. Protein sequence: CASSLLGSQPQHF. The chain employs TRBV19 and TRBJ1-5; D not certain. V shed 5 bases and J shed 6 bases, with 11 bases lying between them. The CDR3 contains 13 residues. Germline values: CDR1 LNHDA, CDR2 SQIVND (reference sequence).

There are a few counts of this clone. The V gene is TRBV4-1, the J gene TRBJ1-1; D is ambiguous. Germline values: CDR1 MGHRA, CDR2 YSYEKL. The V gene lost 1 base and the J gene lost 2 bases, with 8 bases spanning the gap. The CDR3 contains 14 residues. The CDR3 reads CASSQVGVNTEAFF. The CDR3 nucleotides are TGCGCCAGCAGCCAAGTTGGTGTCAACACTGAAGCTTTCTTT.

This chain joins TRBV19 and TRBJ1-3, with 8 bases that match TRBD1. CDR1 is LNHDA, CDR2 SQIVND, per germline (reference sequence). The CDR3 has 14 amino acids. The trim removed 5 bases at V and 9 bases at J, leaving 9 bases unmatched. CDR3: CASSPKTGASTIYF. In DNA form, the CDR3 reads TGTGCCAGTAGTCCTAAGACAGGGGCTAGCACCATATATTTT.

This clone was seen only a few times. This chain joins TRBV29-1 and TRBJ2-7, with TRBD1 identical over 8 bases. Germline CDR1 reads SQVTM; CDR2 reads ANQGSEA. V was clipped by 7 bases and J by 3 bases; unmatched bases: 14. The CDR3 consists of 15 residues. CDR3 DNA: TGCAGCGCCCGACAGGGGACGCGCTCGCACTACGAGCAGTACTTC. It yields the protein CSARQGTRSHYEQYF.

This chain links TRBV7-2 with TRBJ2-1; D possibly matches TRBD1 or TRBD2 (6 bases each). CDR3 size: 16 residues. V lost 5 bases and J 4 bases, leaving 18 bases between the germline ends. CDR1 and CDR2 (germline): SGHTA, FQGNSA. The CDR3 region has the DNA TGTGCCAGCAGCCGTAGTCGAGGGGGGATATACAATGAGCAGTTCTTC. This sequence encodes CASSRSRGGIYNEQFF.

V usage is TRBV7-2 and J usage is TRBJ1-2; D unclear. The V end was cut by 1 base, the J end by 4 bases, with 13 bases between. In germline, CDR1 is SGHTA, CDR2 FQGNSA. This CDR3 contains 15 residues. The CDR3 DNA sequence: TGTGCCAGCAGCTTAGGTCCCTCCCGGGGCTATGGCTACACCTTC. Encoded protein: CASSLGPSRGYGYTF.

The chain uses TRBV11-3 and TRBJ1-4, with 9 bases that match TRBD1. CDR1 is SGHNT, CDR2 YENEEA, per germline. V trimming: 11 bases; J trimming: 3 bases; junction bases outside the gene matches: 10. This CDR3 region has 15 residues. CDR3 protein: CAPRDREKANEKLFF. The CDR3 bases are TGTGCCCCCCGGGACAGGGAGAAGGCTAATGAAAAACTGTTTTTT.

The rearrangement uses TRBV9 and TRBJ1-4; the D is unclear. The CDR3 consists of 15 residues. Germline values: CDR1 SGDLS, CDR2 YYNGEE. The ends were cut back, 0 bases at V and 4 bases at J, with 10 bases in the middle. The CDR3 region has the DNA TGTGCCAGCAGCGTAGGGAACAGCCTTAATGAAAAACTGTTTTTT. The encoded protein is CASSVGNSLNEKLFF. Drawing the rest from reference TRBV9 and TRBJ1-4, the complete variable domain is DSGVTQTPKHLITATGQRVTLRCSPRSGDLSVYWYQQSLDQGLQFLIQYYNGEERAKGNILERFSAQQFPDLHSELNLSSLELGDSALYFCASSVGNSLNEKLFFGSGTQLSVL.

The rearrangement uses TRBV5-1 and TRBJ2-2; D is ambiguous. V shed 4 bases and J shed 0 bases, with 10 bases lying between them. The germline V gene has CDR1 SGHRS and CDR2 YFSETQ. The CDR3 has 15 amino acids. The CDR3 is CASSPYGANTGELFF. CDR3 DNA: TGCGCCAGCAGCCCCTACGGCGCGAACACCGGGGAGCTGTTTTTT.

CDR3 region: CASSEGRDSTDTQYF. The CDR3 DNA reads TGTGCCAGCAGCGAAGGGCGGGATTCCACAGATACGCAGTATTTT. This chain uses TRBV9 with TRBJ2-3; D is possibly TRBD2 (6 bases). V was shortened by 3 bases and J by 2 bases, with 13 bases between the two germline ends. The CDR3 consists of 15 residues. Per germline, CDR1 SGDLS and CDR2 YYNGEE.

V gene TRBV2 combines with J gene TRBJ1-2; the D gene is possibly TRBD1 (6 bases). The CDR3 has 15 residues. In germline, CDR1 is SNHLY, CDR2 FYNNEI. The V and J ends lost 6 bases and 2 bases respectively, with 16 bases between them. The CDR3, as DNA: TGTGCCAGCAGACCGCTGTTGGGGACAAACTATGGCTACACCTTC. It translates to CASRPLLGTNYGYTF.